One and the same sample provided the 31 T cell receptor beta chains below, sequenced in a study of human T cells and chemical hapten exposure. TCRdb processed the RACE reads anew with MiXCR; each CDR3 protein has one entry. The table lists 350,000 to 400,000 distinct CDR3 sequences, about 6% of them singletons. Time point defined: patch test 2, 6 weeks after DPC sensitization. Treatment here: therapeutic diphenylcyclopropenone sensitization with weekly scalp DPC. The material sequenced was whole blood, taken in connection with sensitization to the hapten diphenylcyclopropenone (DPC). The receptors were gathered from a woman aged 18-30 years with alopecia areata. Some clones in this sample may be carry-over from other donors' samples.

This clonotype was observed a few times. V is TRBV7-9 and J is TRBJ2-1, with D possibly being TRBD1 (5 bases). The CDR3 is made up of 14 amino acids. Germline V gene lookup returns CDR1 SEHNR and CDR2 FQNEAQ (reference sequence). Between the trimmed V and J ends, which lost 4 bases and 5 bases, there was a span of 12 bases. The chain's CDR3 is CASSSPVGDNEQFF. The CDR3, as DNA: TGTGCCAGCAGCTCCCCGGTAGGGGACAATGAGCAGTTCTTC.

Many counts were recorded for this clonotype. The chain couples TRBV25-1 to TRBJ1-4, with 9 bases lining up with TRBD1. Trimming at V came to 3 bases and at J to 8 bases, leaving 7 bases not matched to a gene. The CDR3 spans 15 residues. CDR1 and CDR2 from the germline V gene are MGHDK and SYGVNS. In nucleotides, the CDR3 is TGTGCCAGCAGTGAGGCAACAGGGGGCGAGGAAAAACTGTTTTTT. Its translation is CASSEATGGEEKLFF. The whole variable domain, remainder taken from reference TRBV25-1 and TRBJ1-4, is EADIYQTPRYLVIGTGKKITLECSQTMGHDKMYWYQQDPGMELHLIHYSYGVNSTEKGDLSSESTVSRIRTEHFPLTLESARPSHTSQYLCASSEATGGEEKLFFGSGTQLSVL.

This clonotype has a handful of counts. V is TRBV27 and J is TRBJ1-2, with a possible D match to TRBD1 (5 bases). The CDR3 loop spans 16 amino acids. Germline V lookup: CDR1 MNHEY, CDR2 SMNVEV (reference sequence). The ends were cut back, 4 bases at V and 7 bases at J, with 22 bases in the middle. The CDR3: CASSSFFTRETSGYTF. In DNA form, the CDR3 reads TGTGCCAGCAGTTCTTTCTTCACCAGGGAAACGAGTGGCTACACCTTC.

By sample share, this clonotype is large (0.1 to 1%). The V gene is TRBV4-3, the J gene TRBJ1-1; the D is unclear. The CDR3 is made up of 12 amino acids. Trimming removed 4 bases at V and 7 bases at J, with 10 bases between. Germline V gives CDR1 LGHNA, CDR2 YSLEER. CDR3 region: CASSPLGGEAFF. DNA of the CDR3: TGCGCCAGCAGCCCTTTAGGAGGTGAAGCTTTCTTT.

The rearrangement uses TRBV6-1 and TRBJ2-3; 10 bases fit TRBD2. Germline lookup yields CDR1 MNHNS and CDR2 SASEGT. The CDR3 consists of 16 residues. J gave up 2 bases and V 4 bases, and 6 bases lay outside the gene matches. CDR3 sequence (DNA): TGTGCCAGCAGTGTTACTAGCGGGATTTACACAGATACGCAGTATTTT. This codes for CASSVTSGIYTDTQYF.

The chain employs TRBV11-1 and TRBJ2-1; D is possibly TRBD1 (6 bases). Germline V CDR1 and CDR2: SGHAT, FQDESV (reference sequence). V was cut by 5 bases and J by 9 bases, with 17 bases left in between. CDR3 size: 14 residues. CDR3 residues: CASSPLSQGSEQFF. The DNA of the CDR3 is TGTGCCAGCAGCCCCCTTTCACAGGGCAGTGAGCAGTTCTTC. Filled out from reference TRBV11-1 and TRBJ2-1, the complete variable domain reads EAEVAQSPRYKITEKSQAVAFWCDPISGHATLYWYRQILGQGPELLVQFQDESVVDDSQLPKDRFSAERLKGVDSTLKIQPAELGDSAMYLCASSPLSQGSEQFFGPGTRLTVL.

About this clonotype: A much larger clone sits a single nucleotide away, making a read error possible. This sequence joins TRBV6-6 and TRBJ1-5; D perhaps matches TRBD1 (6 bases). The CDR3 covers 15 residues. CDR1 is MNHNY, CDR2 SVGAGI, per germline (reference sequence). The CDR3 loop is CASTLSSGGNQPLHF. The CDR3 DNA reads TGTGCCAGCACCCTAAGTTCCGGGGGCAATCAGCCCCTGCATTTT.

Ten or more counts support this clonotype. This rearrangement joins TRBV6-2 or TRBV6-3 to TRBJ2-3; D uncertain. The CDR3 totals 13 residues. Germline V gene sequence: CDR1 MNHEY, CDR2 SVGEGT. V was clipped by 2 bases and J by 4 bases, with 7 bases between them. CDR3 amino acids: CASSYVRSDTQYF. The CDR3 region has the DNA TGTGCCAGCAGTTACGTTCGATCAGATACGCAGTATTTT.

This clonotype has a handful of counts. The DNA for the CDR3 is TGTGCCATCAGTGAGGGAGTGACAGGGACCTACGAGCAGTACTTC. It encodes CAISEGVTGTYEQYF. The V call is TRBV10-3, the J call TRBJ2-7, with 7 bases fitting TRBD1. The germline gives CDR1 ENHRY, CDR2 SYGVKD. The CDR3 has 15 residues. V lost 2 bases and J lost 2; bases outside the gene matches: 6.

This clonotype occurred a few times. The V call is TRBV12-3 or TRBV12-4, the J call TRBJ2-7; D gene ambiguous. The CDR3 contains 14 residues. The germline V and J ends were trimmed by 2 bases and 6 bases, with 14 bases remaining between them. The CDR3 region has the DNA TGTGCCAGCAGTTTAACGGACCCTCTGGCCGAGCAGTACTTC. It codes for CASSLTDPLAEQYF.

This clonotype turned up a few times. This chain links TRBV7-9 with TRBJ2-3; no reliable D call. The CDR3 extends over 17 amino acids. Germline V gene lookup returns CDR1 SEHNR and CDR2 FQNEAQ (reference sequence). V lost 5 bases and J 6 bases, leaving 24 bases between the germline ends. The CDR3 is CASSPRKGLDFSDTQYF. CDR3 DNA: TGTGCCAGCAGCCCGCGAAAAGGCTTAGACTTCTCGGATACGCAGTATTTT.

This sequence joins TRBV10-3 and TRBJ2-6; D ambiguous. CDR1 is ENHRY and CDR2 is SYGVKD in the germline V gene. The CDR3 has 14 amino acids. The V end lost 0 bases, the J end lost 5 bases, and 5 bases lay between the germline ends. CDR3 nucleotides: TGTGCCATCAGTGAGTCGGCTAGGGCCAACGTCCTGACTTTC. Translated, it gives CAISESARANVLTF.

A few counts support this clonotype. J is TRBJ1-1 and V is TRBV5-1; 7 nucleotides match TRBD1. The CDR3 covers 14 residues. The germline V gene has CDR1 SGHRS and CDR2 YFSETQ. V shed 4 bases and J 1 base; nucleotides not matched to a gene: 4. The CDR3 DNA reads TGCGCCAGCAGCCGGGGACAGCAGAACACTGAAGCTTTCTTT. This translates into CASSRGQQNTEAFF.

This clonotype was seen a few times. The chain employs TRBV3-1 and TRBJ1-2; D gene uncertain. This CDR3 is built from 13 residues. The V end lost 4 bases, the J end lost 3 bases, and 9 bases lay between the germline ends. Germline values: CDR1 LGHDT, CDR2 YNNKEL (reference sequence). The CDR3 loop reads CASSPQFDYGYTF. CDR3 nucleotide sequence: TGTGCCAGCAGCCCACAGTTCGACTATGGCTACACCTTC.

This clonotype was found many times. The chain couples TRBV28 to TRBJ2-7; a possible D gene is TRBD2 (5 bases). This CDR3 contains 14 residues. Germline loops: CDR1 MDHEN, CDR2 SYDVKM. With 6 bases removed from V and 5 bases from J, the gap between germline ends came to 17 bases. The CDR3, as DNA: TGTGCCAGCAGACTCCTATCGAGGGTCAACGAGCAGTACTTC. It specifies CASRLLSRVNEQYF.

As DNA, the CDR3 is TGTGCCAGCAGCAAAGACTTACTGATGGCAGGGGGAAATGAAAAACTGTTTTTT. It translates to CASSKDLLMAGGNEKLFF. The V gene is TRBV21-1, the J gene TRBJ1-4; TRBD1, the D gene given by the table, was not confirmed from the DNA. TRBV21-1 is noted as a pseudogene. This CDR3 comprises 18 residues.

The rearrangement joins TRBV7-9 to TRBJ2-7; D gene ambiguous. Trimming shortened V by 3 bases and J by 3 bases, and 12 bases separated the two germline ends. Germline CDR1 reads SEHNR; CDR2 reads FQNEAQ (reference sequence). The CDR3 has 14 amino acids. For the CDR3, the DNA is TGTGCCAGCAGCTTCGAGTCTTCTCACTACGAGCAGTACTTC. It is translated as CASSFESSHYEQYF. Using reference TRBV7-9 and TRBJ2-7 for the parts outside the CDR3, the full variable domain is DTGVSQNPRHKITKRGQNVTFRCDPISEHNRLYWYRQTLGQGPEFLTYFQNEAQLEKSRLLSDRFSAERPKGSFSTLEIQRTEQGDSAMYLCASSFESSHYEQYFGPGTRLTVT.

The chain is built from TRBV11-2 and TRBJ2-3; the match to TRBD2 covers 8 bases. The CDR3 contains 16 residues. CDR1 SGHAT and CDR2 FQNNGV come from the germline V gene. Unmatched junction bases numbered 6, after V lost 3 bases and J lost 1 base. CDR3: CASSLERGTRTDTQYF. Written as DNA, the CDR3 is TGTGCCAGCAGCTTGGAGCGGGGGACCCGCACAGATACGCAGTATTTT.

This clonotype was seen repeatedly, ten times or more. As DNA, the CDR3 is TGCGCCAGCAGCCAAGTCGCCGGGGGCCAAGGTACGCAGTATTTT. This gives the protein CASSQVAGGQGTQYF. V and J are TRBV4-3 and TRBJ2-3; D is tentatively TRBD1 or TRBD2 (6 bases each). Trimming left V 1 base short and J 8 bases short, with 16 bases between. This CDR3 is built from 15 residues. The germline V gene has CDR1 LGHNA and CDR2 YSLEER.

There are a few counts of this clonotype. The V gene is TRBV24-1, the J gene TRBJ2-7; D is unclear. Looked up from germline, CDR1 is KGHDR and CDR2 is SFDVKD. V was pared by 5 bases and J by 1 base, with 8 bases between. This CDR3 comprises 13 residues. CDR3 region: CATSGPASYEQYF. As DNA, the CDR3 is TGTGCCACCAGTGGTCCAGCGTCCTACGAGCAGTACTTC.

This clonotype was counted at least ten times. V is TRBV2 and J is TRBJ2-3; D may be TRBD1 (5 bases). V lost 7 bases and J 4 bases, leaving 15 bases between the germline ends. There are 14 residues in the CDR3. Germline CDR1 reads SNHLY; CDR2 reads FYNNEI. In DNA form, the CDR3 reads TGTGCCAGCAAACCCCGGCAGGGCGCAGATACGCAGTATTTT. It encodes CASKPRQGADTQYF.

This chain uses TRBV5-1 with TRBJ2-3; 9 bases are shared with TRBD1. Germline V CDR1 and CDR2: SGHRS, YFSETQ. V shed 10 bases and J 4 bases; nucleotides not matched to a gene: 7. This CDR3 comprises 13 residues. CDR3 nucleotide sequence: TGCGCCGCCAGGGACAGGGAATCAGATACGCAGTATTTT. Residues: CAARDRESDTQYF.

The chain employs TRBV6-2 or TRBV6-3 and TRBJ2-7, with 9 positions matching TRBD1. The V and J ends lost 4 bases and 1 base, in that order; junction bases with no gene match: 8. Germline CDR1 is MNHEY and CDR2 is SVGEGT. The CDR3 spans 16 residues. The CDR3 sequence: CASSFADRGRSYEQYF. The CDR3 nucleotides read TGTGCCAGCAGTTTCGCGGACAGGGGAAGGTCCTACGAGCAGTACTTC.

The J gene is TRBJ1-5, the V gene TRBV7-6, with a weak D call TRBD1 (5 bases). Trimming pared 2 bases from V and 1 base from J, leaving 9 bases between. CDR1 and CDR2 from the germline V gene are SGHVS and FNYEAQ. The CDR3 contains 15 residues. The CDR3 DNA follows: TGTGCCAGCAGCTTACAGGGCGAGAGCAATCAGCCCCAGCATTTT. This sequence encodes CASSLQGESNQPQHF.

The rearrangement uses TRBV7-8 and TRBJ2-3, with D perhaps TRBD2 (7 bases). This CDR3 has 15 amino acids. Per germline, CDR1 SGHVS and CDR2 FQNEAQ. Trimming stripped 1 base from V and 5 bases from J, with 13 bases between. The CDR3 spells CASSLEGGAKDTQYF. CDR3 nucleotides: TGTGCCAGCAGCTTAGAAGGGGGGGCAAAAGATACGCAGTATTTT.

This clonotype came up a few times. The gene calls are TRBV6-5 and TRBJ2-7; 10 bases map to TRBD1. With V trimmed by 8 bases and J by 4 bases, 11 bases remained unmatched. Germline values: CDR1 MNHEY, CDR2 SVGAGI. The CDR3 contains 15 residues. CDR3 coding DNA: TGTGCCAGCGCCGACTTGACAGGGGGCTGGTACGAGCAGTACTTC. As protein: CASADLTGGWYEQYF.

This clonotype showed up just a few times. CDR3 protein: CASSADRGPDGYTF. In DNA form, the CDR3 reads TGTGCCAGCAGTGCAGACAGGGGGCCGGATGGCTACACCTTC. The chain combines TRBV27 with TRBJ1-2, with 10 positions matching TRBD1. J lost 6 bases, V lost 5 bases, and 6 bases had no gene match. This CDR3 has 14 amino acids. Germline V gives CDR1 MNHEY, CDR2 SMNVEV (reference sequence).

This sequence joins TRBV20-1 and TRBJ2-2, with D unresolved. V was trimmed by 3 bases and J by 7 bases, leaving 15 bases between them. The CDR3 covers 14 residues. Per the germline V gene, CDR1 is DFQATT and CDR2 is SNEGSKA (reference sequence). The CDR3 DNA reads TGCAGTGCTAGGGTCCCGACGGTTCGCGGGGAGCTGTTTTTT. Translation gives CSARVPTVRGELFF.

There are many counts of this clonotype. J is TRBJ2-7 and V is TRBV11-1; the D is unclear. V lost 2 bases and J 0 bases, leaving 11 bases between the germline ends. CDR3 length equals 15 residues. Germline CDR1 is SGHAT and CDR2 is FQDESV (reference sequence). The CDR3 loop is CASSLQLDGSYEQYF. The CDR3 DNA is TGTGCCAGCAGCTTACAACTCGACGGCTCCTACGAGCAGTACTTC.

This clonotype was detected ten times or more. The chain has TRBV12-5 and TRBJ1-2; 7 nucleotides match TRBD1. Germline CDR1 and CDR2: LGHNT and FRNRAP. The CDR3 runs to 15 residues. V shed 3 bases and J 5 bases; nucleotides not matched to a gene: 9. As DNA, the CDR3 is TGTGCTAGTGGTTTAGTATCGGGGACAGCATATGGCTACACCTTC. Its translation is CASGLVSGTAYGYTF.

This clonotype was seen at least ten times. J is TRBJ2-3 and V is TRBV10-3; D gene unclear. CDR1 is ENHRY and CDR2 is SYGVKD in the germline V gene. The CDR3 length is 13 residues. Trimming removed 6 bases at V and 6 bases at J, with 13 bases between. CDR3 sequence reads: CAISRDPSDTQYF. Written as DNA, the CDR3 is TGTGCCATCAGCCGCGACCCATCGGATACGCAGTATTTT.